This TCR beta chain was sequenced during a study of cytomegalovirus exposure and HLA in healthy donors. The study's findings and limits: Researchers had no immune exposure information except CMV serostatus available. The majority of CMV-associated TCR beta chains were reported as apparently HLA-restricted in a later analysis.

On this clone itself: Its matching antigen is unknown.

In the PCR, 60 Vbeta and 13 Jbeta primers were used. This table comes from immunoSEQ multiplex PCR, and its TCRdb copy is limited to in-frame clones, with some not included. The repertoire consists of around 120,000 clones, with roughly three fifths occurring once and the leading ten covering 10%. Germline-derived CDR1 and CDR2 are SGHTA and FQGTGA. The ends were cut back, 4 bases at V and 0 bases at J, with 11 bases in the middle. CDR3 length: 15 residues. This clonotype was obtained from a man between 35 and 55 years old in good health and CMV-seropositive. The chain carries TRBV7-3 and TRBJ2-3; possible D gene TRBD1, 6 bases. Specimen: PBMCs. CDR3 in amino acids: CASSSGQSSTDTQYF. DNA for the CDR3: TGTGCCAGCAGCTCCGGACAGTCCAGCACAGATACGCAGTATTTT.